This TCR beta chain was identified during a study of blood T cells in healthy people across ages. Study conclusions and caveats: Percentage of naive T cells showed a strong correlation with TCR beta diversity.

Trimming removed 3 bases from V and 6 bases from J, with 12 bases in between. CDR1 and CDR2 from the germline V gene are DFQATT and SNEGSKA (reference sequence). The CDR3 runs 13 residues. Notes on this clonotype: Its antigen is not known.

Primed by a sample-barcoded 5' primer and a J-beta primer mix, a second PCR proceeded for about 7 to 11 cycles. TCRdb reprocessed the 5' RACE reads via MiXCR and lists one record per CDR3 protein. The table has around 1,500,000 distinct CDR3 sequences, roughly 27% seen once; the top ten hold roughly 8%. This chain joins TRBV20-1 and TRBJ2-1, with D perhaps TRBD2 (6 bases). This TCR was recovered from a woman aged 25 to 39 in good health. Sequences were obtained from blood. CDR3 region: CSASSSSVNEQFF. For the CDR3, the DNA is TGCAGTGCTAGTAGTTCTAGCGTCAATGAGCAGTTCTTC.